These 9 T cell receptor beta chains were all obtained from the same sample, sequenced in a study of ipilimumab plus nivolumab after autologous stem cell transplantation. Sequenced by immunoSEQ multiplex PCR; TCRdb stores in-frame clones only, minus some. This table has about 9,800 clones, over 60% appearing once. The source was PBMCs, collected in a trial of ipilimumab plus nivolumab as post-transplant consolidation. The receptor set was obtained from a female donor with multiple myeloma.

The V and J genes are TRBV7-3 and TRBJ2-7, with 7 nucleotides matching TRBD1. V was pared by 5 bases and J by 0 bases, with 4 bases of the junction left unmatched. From germline, CDR1 is SGHTA and CDR2 FQGTGA. The CDR3 consists of 14 residues. CDR3 loop: CASSQTGTSYEQYF. As DNA, the CDR3 is TGTGCCAGCAGCCAGACAGGGACCTCCTACGAGCAGTACTTC. Full variable domain (outside the CDR3, taken from reference TRBV7-3 and TRBJ2-7): GAGVSQTPSNKVTEKGKYVELRCDPISGHTALYWYRQSLGQGPEFLIYFQGTGAADDSGLPNDRFFAVRPEGSVSTLKIQRTERGDSAVYLCASSQTGTSYEQYFGPGTRLTVT.

This chain uses TRBV7-2 with TRBJ2-3, with 13 bases aligning to TRBD2. The V segment lost 1 base and the J segment 5 bases; nucleotides outside the gene matches: 3. CDR3 length: 16 amino acids. Per germline, CDR1 SGHTA and CDR2 FQGNSA. CDR3 in DNA: TGTGCCAGCAGCTTAGGACTAGCGGGAGGTGGAGATACGCAGTATTTT. Residues: CASSLGLAGGGDTQYF. The full variable domain, rest sourced from reference TRBV7-2 and TRBJ2-3, is GAGVSQSPSNKVTEKGKDVELRCDPISGHTALYWYRQSLGQGLEFLIYFQGNSAPDKSGLPSDRFSAERTGGSVSTLTIQRTQQEDSAVYLCASSLGLAGGGDTQYFGPGTRLTVL.

This chain joins TRBV5-1 and TRBJ2-1; 12 nucleotides agree with TRBD2. Losses at the gene ends were 2 bases for V and 9 bases for J; bases not matched to a gene: 6. Germline lookup yields CDR1 SGHRS and CDR2 YFSETQ. The CDR3 runs to 15 residues. CDR3 nucleotides: TGCGCCAGCAGCTTCGACCCGACTAGCGGGAGTGAGCAGTTCTTC. Residues: CASSFDPTSGSEQFF.

The chain joins TRBV7-2 to TRBJ2-1, with D uncertain. The CDR3 is 14 amino acids. Germline assignment: CDR1 SGHTA and CDR2 FQGNSA. Trimming shortened V by 1 base and J by 2 bases, and 6 bases separated the two germline ends. CDR3 sequence: CASSLGSPYNEQFF. Written as DNA, the CDR3 is TGTGCCAGCAGCTTAGGGAGTCCCTACAATGAGCAGTTCTTC.

The chain recombines TRBV29-1 with TRBJ1-2, with a tentative D call TRBD1 (5 bases). V was trimmed by 1 base and J by 9 bases, leaving 18 bases between them. CDR3 length: 14 amino acids. Germline V CDR1 and CDR2: SQVTM, ANQGSEA. The DNA for the CDR3 is TGCAGCGTTGAAGTTGCGACAGCGTGGGCGAGCTACACCTTC. This translates into CSVEVATAWASYTF.

V and J are TRBV29-1 and TRBJ1-1, with D hard to call. V lost 0 bases, J lost 10 bases, and 12 bases lay in between. The CDR3 extends over 12 amino acids. Germline lookup yields CDR1 SQVTM and CDR2 ANQGSEA. CDR3 coding DNA: TGCAGCGTTGAAGACACAGTGCTACGAGCTTTCTTT. Amino acid sequence: CSVEDTVLRAFF.

The gene calls are TRBV6-6 and TRBJ2-7, with TRBD1 matching over 8 bases. The CDR3 length is 15 residues. After removal of 11 bases from V and 2 bases from J, the junction contained 14 bases not matched to a gene. Germline CDR1 reads MNHNY; CDR2 reads SVGAGI (reference sequence). CDR3: CASYSDREGAYEQYF. CDR3 bases: TGTGCCTCCTATTCGGACAGGGAAGGTGCCTACGAGCAGTACTTC.

V is TRBV6-5 and J is TRBJ2-1; tentative D call: TRBD2 (6 bases). Trimming removed 2 bases at V and 0 bases at J, with 11 bases between. CDR1 MNHEY and CDR2 SVGAGI come from the germline V gene. CDR3 length: 16 residues. The CDR3 spells CASSYDTSSSYNEQFF. CDR3 sequence (DNA): TGTGCCAGCAGTTACGACACTAGCAGCTCCTACAATGAGCAGTTCTTC.

The rearrangement links TRBV5-1 to TRBJ2-1; 8 bases line up with TRBD2. Germline V lookup: CDR1 SGHRS, CDR2 YFSETQ. V lost 3 bases, J lost 5 bases, and 10 bases stayed unmatched. The CDR3 covers 16 residues. In DNA form, the CDR3 reads TGCGCCAGCAGCTACGGCGGGGGGAGAGGAAACAATGAGCAGTTCTTC. This codes for CASSYGGGRGNNEQFF.